Below, one TCR beta chain is given with its context. Its antigen is still unknown. The data derive from a study of CD8+ T cells in alopecia areata. Across the whole study: Treatment comprised oral tofacitinib, 5 to 10 mg twice daily, in treated patients.

Study-wide points: Patients showed less clear TCR sequence sharing than mice, possibly partly because of HLA diversity.

Treatment given: oral pan-JAK inhibitor, 5-10 mg twice daily. Reverse transcription of extracted RNA yielded cDNA, which provided the sequencing template. Method: immunoSEQ multiplex PCR; TCRdb's copy keeps in-frame clones and lacks some. The sample consists of under 350,000 clones, 58% of them appearing once. The CDR3 has 18 amino acids. Per germline, CDR1 SGHRS and CDR2 YFSETQ. V lost 0 bases, J lost 0 bases, and 16 bases lay in between. The source material was CD4+ T cells sorted from blood, sampled at week 24, from a patient treated with tofacitinib. The TCR was taken from a human donor with alopecia areata. This chain joins TRBV5-1 and TRBJ2-1, with D possibly being TRBD2 (6 bases). CDR3 residues: CASSLGGTPASSYNEQFF. The CDR3 coding sequence is TGCGCCAGCAGCTTGGGGGGGACTCCTGCAAGCTCCTACAATGAGCAGTTCTTC.